A selection of T cell receptor beta chains follows, all from one sample in a study of T cell responses to AZD1222 COVID-19 vaccine. The table came from immunoSEQ multiplex PCR; TCRdb's copy has only in-frame clones and leaves some out. This sample has approximately 130,000 clones; roughly nine tenths occur once, and the top ten carry approximately 8.8%. Here the sequenced sample was peripheral blood, taken 28 days after the second AZD1222 dose. These TCRs come from an adult who received the AZD1222 COVID-19 vaccine. Each CDR3 is given with its conserved first and last residue.

V	CDR3
TRBV11-2	CASSALGITGELFF
TRBV3-1/TRBV3-2	CASSHSGEGVYGYTF
TRBV10-3	CAISENGLAMDTQYF
TRBV7-2	CASSQTGPRVNSPLHF
TRBV6-6	CASAGAYEQYF
TRBV18	CASRRDFYGYTF
TRBV10-3	CAISADRDGQPQHF
TRBV7-8	CASSSSPEITGELFF
TRBV5-1	CASSLEGGEEKLFF
TRBV15	CATSRDGTATYGYTF
TRBV6-5	CASSFSGRAYNEQFF
TRBV20-1	CRAHGGTEAFF
TRBV11-2	CASSLDHRGRPFNSPLHF
TRBV19	CASSIPGNQPQHF
TRBV25-1	CASSDGGTSGNYEQYF
TRBV19	CASRAGTSSTDTQYF
TRBV19	CASKVKSSYNEQFF
TRBV4-3	CASSRGQGNRGGYTF
TRBV6-1	CASSELREQVGEQYF
TRBV19	CASSRRQGVSNQPQHF
TRBV6-6	CASSTGTGGGGEKLFF
TRBV6-1	CASSDREYSPLHF
TRBV6-4	CARSLTGDSPLHF
TRBV5-1	CASSFSMTGGPVDTIYF
TRBV7-2	CASSLNGPGGYEQYF
TRBV10-3	CAIMTKVVPYEQYF
TRBV15	CATSGDPGQSGQPQHF
TRBV29-1	CSVAGDNQPQHF
TRBV5-1	CASSAQGNTGELFF
TRBV18	CASSPPSTDTQYF
TRBV18	CASSRDSNEKLFF
TRBV6-6	CASSYEGDVQPQHF
TRBV6-2/TRBV6-3	CASSTTGFTEAFF
TRBV18	CASSPDGSTDTQYF
TRBV19	CASSIEGSQPQHF
TRBV27	CASTAGQIYNEQFF
TRBV5-4	CASSGNGGWDTGELFF
TRBV27	CASSLFRGSPYEQYF
TRBV3-1/TRBV3-2	CASSFLSPNTEAFF
TRBV30	CAWARGPNTEAFF
TRBV5-6	CASSPTGYYGYTF
TRBV3-1/TRBV3-2	CASTKWDPNTGELFF
TRBV6-6	CASSPDRDRVRGSSYNEQFF
TRBV4-3	CASSQVYGPGTGELFF
TRBV19	CASSESTHTEAFF
TRBV11-3	CASSLAGGEQFF
TRBV4-1	CASSRTGGVPYF